Shown below are 3 T cell receptor beta chains from a single sample sequenced in a study of CD8 T cells in ankylosing spondylitis. TCRdb ran MiXCR on the 5' RACE reads and lists one entry per CDR3 protein. The sample has some 25,000 distinct CDR3 sequences; about 2.5% are singletons. The material sequenced was blood, either unsorted or a sorted T cell fraction (not recorded which). These receptors were taken from a female donor with ankylosing spondylitis or in good health (not recorded which).

This clonotype was detected many times. A much larger clone sits a single nucleotide away, making a read error possible. This chain uses TRBV9 with TRBJ2-3, with 7 nucleotides matching TRBD2. This CDR3 region has 15 residues. Germline values: CDR1 SGDLS, CDR2 YYNGEE. CDR3 nucleotides: TGTGCCAGCATCGTAGGACTAGTTAGTACAGATACGCAGTATTTT. It translates to CASIVGLVSTDTQYF.

This clonotype occurred many times. The chain is built from TRBV9 and TRBJ1-1; 7 bases line up with TRBD1. The CDR3 contains 12 residues. J gave up 7 bases and V 3 bases, and 3 bases lay outside the gene matches. Germline assignment: CDR1 SGDLS and CDR2 YYNGEE. CDR3 loop: CASSARQGEAFF. CDR3 in DNA: TGTGCCAGCAGCGCCAGACAGGGTGAAGCTTTCTTT.

This clonotype was recorded at least ten times. This chain connects TRBV9 to TRBJ1-2, with TRBD1 matching 10 bases. The CDR3 has 16 amino acids. CDR1 and CDR2 from the germline V gene are SGDLS and YYNGEE. V was clipped by 3 bases and J by 5 bases; unmatched bases: 10. In nucleotides, the CDR3 is TGTGCCAGCAGCGAGACAGGGGGCGTACTACGGTATGGCTACACCTTC. Encoded protein: CASSETGGVLRYGYTF. The full variable domain, with the rest looked up from reference TRBV9 and TRBJ1-2, is DSGVTQTPKHLITATGQRVTLRCSPRSGDLSVYWYQQSLDQGLQFLIQYYNGEERAKGNILERFSAQQFPDLHSELNLSSLELGDSALYFCASSETGGVLRYGYTFGSGTRLTVV.